The clone carrying this TCR beta chain occurred many times. V was trimmed by 6 bases and J by 3 bases, leaving 12 bases between them. The CDR3 is 13 amino acids. These data come from a study of human T cells and chemical hapten exposure. Under the authors' procedure: Samples contained a median of about 96,000 TCRs, with a range of about 23,224 to 750,000. From the RACE reads, TCRdb called clonotypes with MiXCR, one entry per CDR3 protein. TCRdb assigned the V and J calls; the authors' analysis was not used. The sample gives about 340,000 distinct CDR3 sequences, around 6.9% of which show up once; around 8.2% is in the top ten. Noted time point: patch test 1, 2 weeks after DPC sensitization. Treatment indicated: therapeutic diphenylcyclopropenone sensitization with weekly scalp DPC.

The rearrangement joins TRBV12-3 or TRBV12-4 to TRBJ2-7; D is undetermined. Here the sequenced sample was whole blood, taken in connection with sensitization to the hapten diphenylcyclopropenone (DPC). The TCR was taken from a woman younger than 35 with alopecia areata. Some clones in this sample may be carry-over from other donors' samples. CDR3 in amino acids: CASRLTSSYEQYF. Written as DNA, the CDR3 is TGTGCCAGCAGGCTAACTTCGAGCTACGAGCAGTACTTC.